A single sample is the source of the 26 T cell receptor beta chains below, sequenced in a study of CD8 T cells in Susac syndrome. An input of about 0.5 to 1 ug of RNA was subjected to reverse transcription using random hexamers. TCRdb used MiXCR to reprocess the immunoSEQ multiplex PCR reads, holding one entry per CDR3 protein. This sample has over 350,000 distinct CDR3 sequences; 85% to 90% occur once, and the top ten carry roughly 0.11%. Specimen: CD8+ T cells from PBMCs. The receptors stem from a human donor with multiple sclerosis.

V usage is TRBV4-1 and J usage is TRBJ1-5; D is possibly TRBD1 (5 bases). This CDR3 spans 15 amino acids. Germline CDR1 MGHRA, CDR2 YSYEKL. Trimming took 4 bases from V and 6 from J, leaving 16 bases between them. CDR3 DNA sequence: TGCGCCAGCAGCCCACAGAACCTAGGGGTTCAGCCCCAGCATTTT. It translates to CASSPQNLGVQPQHF.

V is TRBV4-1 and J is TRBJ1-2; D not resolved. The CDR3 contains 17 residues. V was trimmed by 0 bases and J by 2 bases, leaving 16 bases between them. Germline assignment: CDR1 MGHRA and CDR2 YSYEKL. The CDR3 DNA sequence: TGCGCCAGCAGCCAAGAACTTACAGCCAGTCCGAACTATGGCTACACCTTC. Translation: CASSQELTASPNYGYTF.

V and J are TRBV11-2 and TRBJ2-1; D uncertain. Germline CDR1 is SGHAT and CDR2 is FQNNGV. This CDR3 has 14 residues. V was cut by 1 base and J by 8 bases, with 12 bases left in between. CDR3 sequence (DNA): TGTGCCAGCAGCTTAGCGGGCGTAATAGATGAGCAGTTCTTC. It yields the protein CASSLAGVIDEQFF.

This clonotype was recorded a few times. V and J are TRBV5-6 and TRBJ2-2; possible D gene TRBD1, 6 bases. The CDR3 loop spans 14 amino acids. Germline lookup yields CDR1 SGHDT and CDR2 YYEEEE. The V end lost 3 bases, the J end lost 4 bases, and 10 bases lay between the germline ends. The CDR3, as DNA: TGTGCCAGCAGCTGGGGGCCTGGCACCGGGGAGCTGTTTTTT. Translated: CASSWGPGTGELFF. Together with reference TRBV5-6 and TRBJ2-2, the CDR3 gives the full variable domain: DAGVTQSPTHLIKTRGQQVTLRCSPKSGHDTVSWYQQALGQGPQFIFQYYEEEERQRGNFPDRFSGHQFPNYSSELNVNALLLGDSALYLCASSWGPGTGELFFGEGSRLTVL.

The CDR3 region is CASSYSGTGGESYNEQFF. The CDR3 DNA sequence: TGTGCCAGCAGTTACTCCGGGACAGGGGGCGAATCCTACAATGAGCAGTTCTTC. The chain combines TRBV6-5 with TRBJ2-1, with 12 nucleotides matching TRBD1. The CDR3 runs 18 residues. Losses at the gene ends were 0 bases for V and 1 base for J; bases not matched to a gene: 4. Per the germline V gene, CDR1 is MNHEY and CDR2 is SVGAGI.

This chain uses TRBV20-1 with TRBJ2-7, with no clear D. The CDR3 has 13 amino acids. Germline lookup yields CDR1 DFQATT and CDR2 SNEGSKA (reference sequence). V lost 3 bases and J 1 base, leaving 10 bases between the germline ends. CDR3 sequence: CSAREIRSYEQYF. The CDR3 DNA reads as TGCAGTGCTAGGGAGATTCGGTCCTACGAGCAGTACTTC.

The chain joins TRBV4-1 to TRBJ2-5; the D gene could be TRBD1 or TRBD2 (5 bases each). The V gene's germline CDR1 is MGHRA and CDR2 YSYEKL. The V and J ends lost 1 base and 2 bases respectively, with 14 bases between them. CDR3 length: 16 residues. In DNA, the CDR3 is TGCGCCAGCAGCCAAGTAGGGAGTAGGGGTCAAGAGACCCAGTACTTC. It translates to CASSQVGSRGQETQYF.

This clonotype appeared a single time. The CDR3 DNA is TGTGCCAGCAGCTCCGGCCGGACTGTCCTCTACGAGCAGTACTTC. As protein: CASSSGRTVLYEQYF. The chain recombines TRBV11-1 with TRBJ2-7; possibly TRBD2 for D (5 bases). The CDR3 covers 15 residues. Germline CDR1 and CDR2: SGHAT and FQDESV (reference sequence). Trimming took off 4 bases at V and 3 bases at J, with 16 bases between the two ends.

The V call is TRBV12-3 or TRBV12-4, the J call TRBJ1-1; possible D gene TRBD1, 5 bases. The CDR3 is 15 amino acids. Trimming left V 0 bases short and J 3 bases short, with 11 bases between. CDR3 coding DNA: TGTGCCAGCAGTTTAGCAGGGGCGACATACACTGAAGCTTTCTTT. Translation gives CASSLAGATYTEAFF.

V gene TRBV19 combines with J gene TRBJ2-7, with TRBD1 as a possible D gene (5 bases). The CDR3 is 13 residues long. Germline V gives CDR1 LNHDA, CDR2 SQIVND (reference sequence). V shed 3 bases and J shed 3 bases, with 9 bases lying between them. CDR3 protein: CASSMDTHYEQYF. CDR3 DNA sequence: TGTGCCAGTAGTATGGACACCCACTACGAGCAGTACTTC.

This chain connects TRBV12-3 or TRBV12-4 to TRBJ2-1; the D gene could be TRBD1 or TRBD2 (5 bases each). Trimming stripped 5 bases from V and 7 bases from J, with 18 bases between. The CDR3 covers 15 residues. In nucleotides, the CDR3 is TGTGCCAGCAGTCTCCTGGGGACCTACCCGAATGAGCAGTTCTTC. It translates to CASSLLGTYPNEQFF.

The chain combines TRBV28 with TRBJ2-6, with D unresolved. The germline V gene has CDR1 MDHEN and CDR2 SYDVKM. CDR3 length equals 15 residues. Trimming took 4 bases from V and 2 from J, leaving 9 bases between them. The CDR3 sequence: CASSWLLPGANVLTF. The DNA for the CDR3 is TGTGCCAGCAGTTGGTTACTCCCTGGGGCCAACGTCCTGACTTTC.

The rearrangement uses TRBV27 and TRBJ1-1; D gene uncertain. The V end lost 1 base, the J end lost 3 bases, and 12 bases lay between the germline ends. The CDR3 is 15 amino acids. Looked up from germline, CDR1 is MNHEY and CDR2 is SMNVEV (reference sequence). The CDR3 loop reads CASSLFPGTDTEAFF. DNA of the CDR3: TGTGCCAGCAGTTTATTTCCGGGTACGGACACTGAAGCTTTCTTT.

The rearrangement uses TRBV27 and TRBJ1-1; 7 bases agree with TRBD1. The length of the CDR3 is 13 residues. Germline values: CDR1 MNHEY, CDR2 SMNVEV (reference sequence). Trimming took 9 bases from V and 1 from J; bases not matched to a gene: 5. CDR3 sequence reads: CASTTGPNTEAFF. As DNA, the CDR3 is TGTGCCAGTACGACAGGGCCGAACACTGAAGCTTTCTTT.

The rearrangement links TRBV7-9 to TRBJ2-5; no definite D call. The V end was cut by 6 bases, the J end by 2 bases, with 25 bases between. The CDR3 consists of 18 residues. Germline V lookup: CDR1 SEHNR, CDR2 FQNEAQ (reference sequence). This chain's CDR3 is CASRPRPFEGMRQETQYF. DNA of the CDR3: TGTGCCAGCAGGCCCCGCCCCTTTGAAGGGATGCGACAAGAGACCCAGTACTTC.

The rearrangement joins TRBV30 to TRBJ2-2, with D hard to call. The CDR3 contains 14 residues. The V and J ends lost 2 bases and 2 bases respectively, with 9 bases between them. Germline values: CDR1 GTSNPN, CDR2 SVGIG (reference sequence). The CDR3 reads CAWSIGVNTGELFF. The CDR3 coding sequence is TGTGCCTGGAGTATCGGAGTTAACACCGGGGAGCTGTTTTTT.

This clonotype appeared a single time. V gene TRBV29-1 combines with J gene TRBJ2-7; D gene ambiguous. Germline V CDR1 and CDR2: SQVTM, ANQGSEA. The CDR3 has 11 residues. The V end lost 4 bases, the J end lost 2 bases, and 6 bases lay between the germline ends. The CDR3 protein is CSVGQPYEQYF. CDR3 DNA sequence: TGCAGCGTTGGGCAGCCCTACGAGCAGTACTTC.

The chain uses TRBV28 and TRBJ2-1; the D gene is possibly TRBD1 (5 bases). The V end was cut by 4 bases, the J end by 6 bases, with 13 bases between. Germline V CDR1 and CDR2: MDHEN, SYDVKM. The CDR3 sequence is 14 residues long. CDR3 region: CASSSRVRSNEQFF. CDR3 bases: TGTGCCAGCAGTTCCAGGGTGAGGAGCAATGAGCAGTTCTTC. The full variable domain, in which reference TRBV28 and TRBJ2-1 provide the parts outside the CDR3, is DVKVTQSSRYLVKRTGEKVFLECVQDMDHENMFWYRQDPGLGLRLIYFSYDVKMKEKGDIPEGYSVSREKKERFSLILESASTNQTSMYLCASSSRVRSNEQFFGPGTRLTVL.

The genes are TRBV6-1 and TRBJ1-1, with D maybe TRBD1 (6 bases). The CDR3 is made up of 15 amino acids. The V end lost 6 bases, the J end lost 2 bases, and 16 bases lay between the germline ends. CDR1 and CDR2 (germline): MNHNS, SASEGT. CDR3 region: CASRQITQGNTEAFF. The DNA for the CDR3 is TGTGCCAGCAGGCAGATAACACAGGGAAACACTGAAGCTTTCTTT.

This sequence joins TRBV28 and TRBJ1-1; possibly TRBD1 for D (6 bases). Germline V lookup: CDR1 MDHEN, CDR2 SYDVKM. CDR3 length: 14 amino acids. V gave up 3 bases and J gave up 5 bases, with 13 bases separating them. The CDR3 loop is CASSLGASGTEAFF. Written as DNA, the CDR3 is TGTGCCAGCAGTTTGGGGGCCTCGGGGACTGAAGCTTTCTTT.

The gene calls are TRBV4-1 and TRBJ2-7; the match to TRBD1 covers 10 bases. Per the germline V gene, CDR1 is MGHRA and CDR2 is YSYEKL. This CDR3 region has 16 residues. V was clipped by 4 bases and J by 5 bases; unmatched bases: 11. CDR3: CASSPEPGQGYHEQYF. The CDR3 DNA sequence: TGCGCCAGCAGCCCCGAACCGGGACAGGGGTACCACGAGCAGTACTTC.

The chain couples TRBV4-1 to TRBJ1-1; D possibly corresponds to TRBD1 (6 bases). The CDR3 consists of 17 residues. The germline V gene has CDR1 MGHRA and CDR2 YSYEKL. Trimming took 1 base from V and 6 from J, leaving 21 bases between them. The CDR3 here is CASSQADRTEDAAEAFF. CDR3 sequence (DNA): TGCGCCAGCAGCCAAGCTGACAGGACCGAGGATGCCGCTGAAGCTTTCTTT.

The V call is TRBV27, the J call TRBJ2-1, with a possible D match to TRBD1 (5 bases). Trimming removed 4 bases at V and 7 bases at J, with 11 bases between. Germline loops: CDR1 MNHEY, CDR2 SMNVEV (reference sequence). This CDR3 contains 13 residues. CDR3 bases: TGTGCCAGCAGTTCCGTAGGGGCGAATGAGCAGTTCTTC. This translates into CASSSVGANEQFF.

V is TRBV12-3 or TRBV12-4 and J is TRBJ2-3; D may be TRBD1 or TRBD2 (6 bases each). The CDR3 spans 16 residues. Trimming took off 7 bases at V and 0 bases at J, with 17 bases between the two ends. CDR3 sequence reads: CASTGPGATSTDTQYF. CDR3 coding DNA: TGTGCCAGCACCGGCCCGGGGGCGACTAGCACAGATACGCAGTATTTT.

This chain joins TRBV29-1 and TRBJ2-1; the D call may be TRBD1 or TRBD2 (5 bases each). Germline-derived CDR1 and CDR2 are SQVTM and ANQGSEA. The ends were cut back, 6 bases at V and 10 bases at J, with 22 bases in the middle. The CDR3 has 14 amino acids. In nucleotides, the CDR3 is TGCAGCGTCGAGAACGGGACCCTATGGGGGGAGCAGTTCTTC. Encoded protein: CSVENGTLWGEQFF.

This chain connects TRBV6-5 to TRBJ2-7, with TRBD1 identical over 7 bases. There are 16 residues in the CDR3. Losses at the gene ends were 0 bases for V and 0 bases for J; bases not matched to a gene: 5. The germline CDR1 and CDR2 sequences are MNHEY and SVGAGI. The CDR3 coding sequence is TGTGCCAGCAGTTACTCGGGACAGTTGAGCTCCTACGAGCAGTACTTC. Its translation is CASSYSGQLSSYEQYF.